Ten or more counts support the clone carrying this T cell receptor beta chain. Its target is unknown. These data are taken from a study of blood T cells in healthy people across ages. The germline gives CDR1 MRHNA, CDR2 SNTAGT. There are 16 residues in the CDR3. J gave up 2 bases and V 0 bases, and 1 base lay outside the gene matches. A J-beta primer mix and a sample-barcoded 5' primer were used in a second PCR of about 7 to 12 cycles. One entry per CDR3 protein results from TCRdb running MiXCR on the 5' RACE reads. Here the sample spans over 700,000 distinct CDR3 sequences, around 25% being singletons. The study, taken as a whole, reports: Naive T cell percentage and TCR beta diversity correlated strongly.

These same data were also listed under a study on T cells of mothers and their children.

The source is a boy aged 5-17 years in good health. Material for sequencing was blood. The V and J genes are TRBV6-4 and TRBJ2-3; 11 nucleotides line up with TRBD2. Here the CDR3 reads CASSDSSGGATDTQYF. CDR3 nucleotide sequence: TGTGCCAGCAGTGACTCTAGCGGGGGGGCCACAGATACGCAGTATTTT.